This TCR beta chain was captured by sequencing in a study of control samples from healthy donors and cancer patients. Produced via immunoSEQ multiplex PCR; TCRdb's table is partial and in-frame only. The sample carries 130,000 or so clones, 90% to 95% recorded once. This CDR3 is 13 amino acids long. Looked up from germline, CDR1 is SGHVS and CDR2 is FQNEAQ. Trimming pared 2 bases from V and 3 bases from J, leaving 8 bases between. This receptor was obtained from a middle-aged man in good health. The rearrangement links TRBV7-8 to TRBJ2-7; a weak D match, TRBD1 (6 bases). Specimen: blood. DNA of the CDR3: TGTGCCAGCAGCTTACTACAGGGCTACGAGCAGTACTTC. This encodes CASSLLQGYEQYF.